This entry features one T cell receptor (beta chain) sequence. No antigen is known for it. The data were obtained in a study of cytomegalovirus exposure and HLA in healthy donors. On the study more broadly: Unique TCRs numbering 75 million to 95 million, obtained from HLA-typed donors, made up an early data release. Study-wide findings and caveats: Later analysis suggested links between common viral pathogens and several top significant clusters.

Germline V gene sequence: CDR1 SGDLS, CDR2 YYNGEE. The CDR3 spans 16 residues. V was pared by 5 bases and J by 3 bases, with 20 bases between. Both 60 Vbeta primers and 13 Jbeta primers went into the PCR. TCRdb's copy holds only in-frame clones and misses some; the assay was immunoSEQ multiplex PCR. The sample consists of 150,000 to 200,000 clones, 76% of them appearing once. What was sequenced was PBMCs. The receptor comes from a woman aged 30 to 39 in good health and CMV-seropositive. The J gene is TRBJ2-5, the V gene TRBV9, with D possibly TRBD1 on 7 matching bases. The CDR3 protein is CASSVATGRGKETQYF. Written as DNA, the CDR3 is TGTGCCAGCAGTGTGGCGACAGGGCGCGGGAAAGAGACCCAGTACTTC.